The next 31 T cell receptor beta chains were all read from a single sample in a study of blood T cell repertoires in COVID-19. Here immunoSEQ multiplex PCR was the method, and the copy in TCRdb shows in-frame clones only, minus some. This sample has 150,000 to 200,000 clones; roughly 93% occur once, and the top ten carry about 2%. Specimen: peripheral blood. These receptors were obtained from a man in his late teens or twenties with acute or convalescent COVID-19.

This rearrangement joins TRBV5-1 to TRBJ1-1; TRBD1 matches 8 bases. Trimming took 4 bases from V and 4 from J; bases not matched to a gene: 15. This CDR3 has 17 amino acids. Germline V lookup: CDR1 SGHRS, CDR2 YFSETQ. The CDR3 is CASSHPDRADWGTEAFF. Written as DNA, the CDR3 is TGCGCCAGCAGCCACCCGGACAGGGCGGACTGGGGCACTGAAGCTTTCTTT.

The gene calls are TRBV5-1 and TRBJ1-2, with 10 bases that match TRBD1. The CDR3 spans 16 residues. Germline CDR1 is SGHRS and CDR2 is YFSETQ. V shed 3 bases, J shed 1 base, and the junction held 6 bases outside the gene matches. The CDR3 nucleotides are TGCGCCAGCAGCTCAGCCGGGACAGGGGTTAACTATGGCTACACCTTC. This codes for CASSSAGTGVNYGYTF.

The chain recombines TRBV15 with TRBJ1-5, with TRBD1 as a possible D gene (5 bases). The V gene's germline CDR1 is LNHNV and CDR2 YYDKDF (reference sequence). The CDR3 consists of 18 residues. Trimming cost V 3 bases and J 0 bases, with 18 bases left between them. CDR3 coding DNA: TGTGCCACCAGCAGCCTACCCACAGGTCCTTATAGCAATCAGCCCCAGCATTTT. Amino acid sequence: CATSSLPTGPYSNQPQHF. Full variable domain (remainder filled in from reference TRBV15 and TRBJ1-5): DAMVIQNPRYQVTQFGKPVTLSCSQTLNHNVMYWYQQKSSQAPKLLFHYYDKDFNNEADTPDNFQSRRPNTSFCFLDIRSPGLGDTAMYLCATSSLPTGPYSNQPQHFGDGTRLSIL.

V gene TRBV7-9 combines with J gene TRBJ1-5, with a weak D call TRBD1 (5 bases). Between the trimmed V and J ends, which lost 6 bases and 5 bases, there was a span of 14 bases. The CDR3 runs 14 residues. Germline CDR1 reads SEHNR; CDR2 reads FQNEAQ (reference sequence). CDR3 in DNA: TGTGCCAGCAGTTTGACGACAGAGGATCAGCCCCAGCATTTT. Translation: CASSLTTEDQPQHF.

The rearrangement joins TRBV6-5 to TRBJ2-1; 7 positions agree with TRBD1. This CDR3 comprises 16 residues. Germline CDR1 and CDR2: MNHEY and SVGAGI. V dropped 2 bases and J dropped 2; count of bases not matched to a gene: 6. CDR3 bases: TGTGCCAGCAGTTACGTGGGACAGAACCCCTACAATGAGCAGTTCTTC. Protein product: CASSYVGQNPYNEQFF.

This clone was recorded only once. The rearrangement uses TRBV7-8 and TRBJ1-4, with a tentative D call TRBD1 (5 bases). V was trimmed by 4 bases and J by 2 bases, leaving 11 bases between them. CDR1 SGHVS and CDR2 FQNEAQ come from the germline V gene. This CDR3 is 15 amino acids long. CDR3 in DNA: TGTGCCAGCAGCTCCCCTGGGGCCACTAATGAAAAACTGTTTTTT. It yields the protein CASSSPGATNEKLFF.

The table lists this clone with a few counts. The chain combines TRBV9 with TRBJ1-6; D unresolved. Trimming took off 1 base at V and 6 bases at J, with 8 bases between the two ends. CDR1 is SGDLS, CDR2 YYNGEE, per germline. The CDR3 runs 14 residues. The CDR3 DNA sequence: TGTGCCAGCAGCGTAAGAGGAGCTAATTCACCCCTCCACTTT. As protein: CASSVRGANSPLHF. Supplemented by reference TRBV9 and TRBJ1-6, the full variable domain reads DSGVTQTPKHLITATGQRVTLRCSPRSGDLSVYWYQQSLDQGLQFLIQYYNGEERAKGNILERFSAQQFPDLHSELNLSSLELGDSALYFCASSVRGANSPLHFGNGTRLTVT.

The chain is built from TRBV18 and TRBJ1-5; a weak D match, TRBD1 (5 bases). Trimming removed 6 bases from V and 1 base from J, with 16 bases in between. The germline CDR1 and CDR2 sequences are KGHSH and LQKENI. The CDR3 consists of 16 residues. CDR3 sequence reads: CASSARVSGSNQPQHF. In nucleotides, the CDR3 is TGTGCCAGCTCCGCCAGGGTGAGTGGGAGCAATCAGCCCCAGCATTTT.

The chain carries TRBV28 and TRBJ1-2; 9 bases line up with TRBD1. Germline trimming cut 7 bases from V and 4 bases from J; bases unmatched to any gene: 7. CDR1 MDHEN and CDR2 SYDVKM come from the germline V gene. The CDR3 sequence is 14 residues long. Here the CDR3 DNA reads TGTGCCAGCATTCACAGGGGGCTTGGCTATGGCTACACCTTC. Translated, it gives CASIHRGLGYGYTF.

The rearrangement links TRBV6-2 or TRBV6-3 to TRBJ1-5, with 8 bases matching TRBD1. This CDR3 is built from 16 residues. V was pared by 5 bases and J by 2 bases, with 8 bases of the junction left unmatched. Germline V gene data show CDR1 as MNHEY and CDR2 as SVGEGT. The CDR3 reads CASSPRGQGGNQPQHF. Here the CDR3 DNA reads TGTGCCAGCAGTCCCAGGGGGCAGGGAGGCAATCAGCCCCAGCATTTT.

The chain carries TRBV9 and TRBJ2-3; 11 positions agree with TRBD1. Trimming at V came to 1 base and at J to 6 bases, leaving 10 bases not matched to a gene. CDR3 length: 17 amino acids. Germline V lookup: CDR1 SGDLS, CDR2 YYNGEE. The CDR3 sequence is CASSVFARGQGGDTQYF. Here the CDR3 DNA reads TGTGCCAGCAGCGTATTCGCCCGGGGACAGGGGGGGGATACGCAGTATTTT. Full variable domain (outside the CDR3, taken from reference TRBV9 and TRBJ2-3): DSGVTQTPKHLITATGQRVTLRCSPRSGDLSVYWYQQSLDQGLQFLIQYYNGEERAKGNILERFSAQQFPDLHSELNLSSLELGDSALYFCASSVFARGQGGDTQYFGPGTRLTVL.

The genes are TRBV5-6 and TRBJ1-1, with 7 bases fitting TRBD1. CDR3 length: 12 amino acids. Unmatched junction bases numbered 1, after V lost 1 base and J lost 7 bases. Germline lookup yields CDR1 SGHDT and CDR2 YYEEEE. The CDR3: CASSLRDSEAFF. CDR3 nucleotides: TGTGCCAGCAGCTTGCGGGACAGTGAAGCTTTCTTT.

This chain links TRBV18 with TRBJ1-6; D may be TRBD1 (6 bases). The CDR3 runs to 19 residues. In germline, CDR1 is KGHSH, CDR2 LQKENI. V dropped 2 bases and J dropped 2 bases, with 19 bases sitting between them. The CDR3 DNA reads as TGTGCCAGCTCACCAGAGAGCAGGGGCGCCGGAACCTATAATTCACCCCTCCACTTT. Amino acids: CASSPESRGAGTYNSPLHF.

The genes are TRBV9 and TRBJ1-1; weak D call: TRBD1 (5 bases). Looked up from germline, CDR1 is SGDLS and CDR2 is YYNGEE. This CDR3 is built from 14 residues. Trimming shortened V by 2 bases and J by 0 bases, and 8 bases separated the two germline ends. The chain's CDR3 is CASSVAGLNTEAFF. As DNA, the CDR3 is TGTGCCAGCAGCGTGGCAGGGTTGAACACTGAAGCTTTCTTT.

The chain is built from TRBV4-1 and TRBJ2-7; TRBD2 agrees at 8 bases. Unmatched junction bases numbered 18, after V lost 7 bases and J lost 4 bases. The CDR3 is 17 residues long. Germline CDR1 and CDR2: MGHRA and YSYEKL. The CDR3 bases are TGCGCCAGCAACGACCCCCACGGGCGGGAGGATAGGTACGAGCAGTACTTC. Protein sequence: CASNDPHGREDRYEQYF.

The CDR3 protein is CASSLRGSYNEQFF. CDR3 bases: TGTGCCAGCAGCTTGAGAGGGTCCTACAATGAGCAGTTCTTC. V is TRBV5-6 and J is TRBJ2-1, with TRBD2 as a possible D gene (5 bases). V was trimmed by 1 base and J by 1 base, leaving 6 bases between them. Germline V gene data show CDR1 as SGHDT and CDR2 as YYEEEE. The CDR3 covers 14 residues.

The DNA of the CDR3 is TGCGCCAGGCCAACCGGACAGGGATCAGGTGGCTACACCTTC. Translation: CARPTGQGSGGYTF. V is TRBV5-1 and J is TRBJ1-2; 8 bases match TRBD1. CDR1 is SGHRS, CDR2 YFSETQ, per germline. The trim removed 8 bases at V and 7 bases at J, leaving 13 bases unmatched. The CDR3 totals 14 residues.

This rearrangement joins TRBV6-5 to TRBJ2-1; the match to TRBD1 covers 9 bases. Per germline, CDR1 MNHEY and CDR2 SVGAGI. V lost 4 bases, J lost 4 bases, and 8 bases stayed unmatched. The CDR3 loop spans 16 amino acids. The CDR3 DNA sequence: TGTGCCAGCAGTTCGGGGACAGGGCAGACTTACAATGAGCAGTTCTTC. This gives the protein CASSSGTGQTYNEQFF.

This clone was seen once. V gene TRBV3-1 (or the pseudogene TRBV3-2) combines with J gene TRBJ1-1; the D is unclear. This CDR3 is 15 amino acids long. Germline assignment: CDR1 LGHDT and CDR2 YNNKEL (reference sequence). Deletions cut 1 base from V and 7 bases from J, with 16 bases between. The CDR3 region is CASSQGRHLTLEAFF. CDR3 DNA: TGTGCCAGCAGCCAAGGGAGGCACCTAACCCTTGAAGCTTTCTTT.

There are a few counts of this clone. The CDR3 spells CASSIPRGERRSNTGELFF. DNA for the CDR3: TGTGCCAGTAGTATCCCTCGGGGGGAGAGGCGCTCGAACACCGGGGAGCTGTTTTTT. The rearrangement uses TRBV19 and TRBJ2-2; 7 bases map to TRBD2. This CDR3 spans 19 amino acids. V dropped 3 bases and J dropped 0; count of bases not matched to a gene: 13. The germline gives CDR1 LNHDA, CDR2 SQIVND (reference sequence).

The chain's CDR3 is CASSPSGIGYGYTF. DNA of the CDR3: TGTGCCAGCAGTCCTTCAGGGATCGGTTATGGCTACACCTTC. The gene calls are TRBV5-6 and TRBJ1-2; D perhaps matches TRBD1 (5 bases). The V and J ends lost 5 bases and 5 bases respectively, with 16 bases between them. Germline CDR1 and CDR2: SGHDT and YYEEEE. There are 14 residues in the CDR3.

This rearrangement joins TRBV29-1 to TRBJ1-1; 10 positions match TRBD1. Germline V CDR1 and CDR2: SQVTM, ANQGSEA. The length of the CDR3 is 15 residues. V trimming: 5 bases; J trimming: 2 bases; junction bases outside the gene matches: 8. This chain's CDR3 is CSVSGRQGANTEAFF. The CDR3 coding sequence is TGCAGCGTTTCCGGGAGACAGGGGGCAAACACTGAAGCTTTCTTT. The full variable domain, completed using reference TRBV29-1 and TRBJ1-1, is SAVISQKPSRDICQRGTSLTIQCQVDSQVTMMFWYRQQPGQSLTLIATANQGSEATYESGFVIDKFPISRPNLTFSTLTVSNMSPEDSSIYLCSVSGRQGANTEAFFGQGTRLTVV.

CDR3: CASSNSGDPTDTQYF. The CDR3 DNA reads TGTGCCAGTAGTAATAGCGGGGATCCCACAGATACGCAGTATTTT. This chain connects TRBV19 to TRBJ2-3; TRBD2 aligns across 8 bases. Germline V CDR1 and CDR2: LNHDA, SQIVND (reference sequence). This CDR3 contains 15 residues. V gave up 4 bases and J gave up 2 bases; unmatched junction bases: 5.

The rearrangement joins TRBV19 to TRBJ2-1, with 7 positions matching TRBD1. Germline assignment: CDR1 LNHDA and CDR2 SQIVND (reference sequence). This CDR3 has 15 amino acids. V trimming: 3 bases; J trimming: 4 bases; junction bases outside the gene matches: 6. The CDR3 sequence: CASSIRGQGYNEQFF. CDR3 DNA: TGTGCCAGTAGTATTAGGGGGCAGGGTTACAATGAGCAGTTCTTC.

This rearrangement joins TRBV7-2 to TRBJ2-5; no firm D call. CDR1 and CDR2 (germline): SGHTA, FQGNSA. With 5 bases removed from V and 2 bases from J, the gap between germline ends came to 12 bases. The CDR3 is 14 amino acids. The chain's CDR3 is CASSASRTQETQYF. The DNA of the CDR3 is TGTGCCAGCAGCGCTTCAAGAACTCAAGAGACCCAGTACTTC.

The rearrangement joins TRBV27 to TRBJ2-2; D is perhaps TRBD2 (6 bases). The CDR3 consists of 15 residues. Germline V gives CDR1 MNHEY, CDR2 SMNVEV (reference sequence). Between the trimmed V and J ends, which lost 4 bases and 4 bases, there was a span of 13 bases. CDR3 sequence (DNA): TGTGCCAGCAGTTGGGACTGGGGTTCCACCGGGGAGCTGTTTTTT. Its protein is CASSWDWGSTGELFF.

The V call is TRBV2, the J call TRBJ1-3, with 8 bases aligning to TRBD1. This CDR3 spans 13 amino acids. J lost 4 bases, V lost 8 bases, and 4 bases had no gene match. Germline V gene lookup returns CDR1 SNHLY and CDR2 FYNNEI. In DNA form, the CDR3 reads TGTGCCAGCCTCCGGGACAGGGGAAACACCATATATTTT. Encoded protein: CASLRDRGNTIYF.

This chain uses TRBV25-1 with TRBJ2-5, with D possibly TRBD1 on 6 matching bases. Germline V gene data show CDR1 as MGHDK and CDR2 as SYGVNS. The V end lost 7 bases, the J end lost 1 base, and 16 bases lay between the germline ends. The CDR3 spans 15 residues. The CDR3 loop is CASNQMRGSQETQYF. DNA for the CDR3: TGTGCCAGCAATCAGATGAGGGGGTCCCAAGAGACCCAGTACTTC.

This rearrangement joins TRBV7-8 to TRBJ2-7; D uncertain. Germline loops: CDR1 SGHVS, CDR2 FQNEAQ. V was pared by 1 base and J by 2 bases, with 9 bases between. The CDR3 runs 14 residues. CDR3 sequence reads: CASSLELSTYEQYF. Here the CDR3 DNA reads TGTGCCAGCAGCTTAGAGCTCTCCACCTACGAGCAGTACTTC.

This chain uses TRBV10-1 with TRBJ1-1; unclear D gene. The ends were cut back, 4 bases at V and 1 base at J, with 16 bases in the middle. In germline, CDR1 is WNHNN, CDR2 SYGVQD (reference sequence). This CDR3 has 16 residues. The CDR3 DNA follows: TGCGCCAGCAGTGGTTGCTTAGGAGAGAAGAACACTGAAGCTTTCTTT. Protein sequence: CASSGCLGEKNTEAFF.

This clone was observed a handful of times. The chain combines TRBV3-1 (or the pseudogene TRBV3-2) with TRBJ1-2; TRBD1 is a possible D gene (5 bases). Germline CDR1 is LGHDT and CDR2 is YNNKEL (reference sequence). V shed 1 base and J shed 6 bases, with 12 bases lying between them. The CDR3 spans 14 residues. CDR3 loop: CASSQGGGSDGYTF. The CDR3 DNA is TGTGCCAGCAGCCAAGGCGGGGGGTCTGATGGCTACACCTTC.